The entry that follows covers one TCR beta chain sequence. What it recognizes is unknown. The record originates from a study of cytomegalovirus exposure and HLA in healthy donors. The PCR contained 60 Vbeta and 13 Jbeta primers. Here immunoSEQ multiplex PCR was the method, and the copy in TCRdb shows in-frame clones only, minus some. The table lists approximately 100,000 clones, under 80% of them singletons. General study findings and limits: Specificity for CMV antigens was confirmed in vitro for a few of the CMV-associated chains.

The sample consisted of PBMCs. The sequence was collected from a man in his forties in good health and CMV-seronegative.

The CDR3: CASSPGQGASSPLHF. CDR3 bases: TGTGCCAGCAGCCCCGGACAGGGGGCGTCTTCACCCCTCCACTTT. The rearrangement links TRBV9 to TRBJ1-6; 11 bases fit TRBD1. From germline, CDR1 is SGDLS and CDR2 YYNGEE. CDR3 length: 15 amino acids. V lost 4 bases to trimming and J lost 9 bases; unmatched junction nucleotides: 6.